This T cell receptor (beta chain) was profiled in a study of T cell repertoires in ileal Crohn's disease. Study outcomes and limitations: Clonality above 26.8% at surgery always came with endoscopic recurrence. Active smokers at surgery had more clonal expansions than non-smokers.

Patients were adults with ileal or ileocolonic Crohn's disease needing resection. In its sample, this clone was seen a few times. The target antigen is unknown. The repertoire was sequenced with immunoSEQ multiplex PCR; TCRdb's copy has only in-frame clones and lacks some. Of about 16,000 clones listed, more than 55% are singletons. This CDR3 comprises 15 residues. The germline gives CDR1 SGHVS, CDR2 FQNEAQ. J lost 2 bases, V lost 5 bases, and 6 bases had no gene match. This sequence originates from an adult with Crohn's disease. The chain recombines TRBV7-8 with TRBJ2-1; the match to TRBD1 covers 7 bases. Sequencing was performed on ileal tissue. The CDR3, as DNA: TGTGCCAGCAGCCCCGGAACAGGGGCCTACAATGAGCAGTTCTTC. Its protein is CASSPGTGAYNEQFF.